The 15 T cell receptor beta chains below were found in one sample sequenced in a study of T-cell reconstitution after alpha-beta-depleted transplantation in children. Molecular barcoding with unique molecular identifiers was used for the TCRbeta library. MiXCR, applied by TCRdb to the PCR reads, yields one record per CDR3 protein. The profile shows 400,000 to 450,000 distinct CDR3 sequences, roughly 44% of them singletons. The sample in question was PBMCs, obtained before TCRalphabeta/CD19-depleted stem cell transplant. These receptors were collected from a girl aged 2-15 years with aplastic anemia, due to receive a stem cell transplant.

The V gene is TRBV25-1, the J gene TRBJ2-3; 9 nucleotides align to TRBD2. CDR1 is MGHDK and CDR2 is SYGVNS in the germline V gene. V lost 8 bases and J lost 4; bases outside the gene matches: 7. This CDR3 is built from 14 residues. CDR3 sequence reads: CASGLAGGADTQYF. CDR3 in DNA: TGTGCCAGCGGCCTGGCGGGAGGGGCAGATACGCAGTATTTT.

The chain joins TRBV28 to TRBJ1-5; D is uncertain. This CDR3 is built from 13 residues. V dropped 7 bases and J dropped 6 bases, with 13 bases sitting between them. Germline CDR1 reads MDHEN; CDR2 reads SYDVKM. CDR3 region: CASKMRWLQPQHF. The CDR3 coding sequence is TGTGCCAGCAAAATGAGGTGGCTTCAGCCCCAGCATTTT.

This CDR3 reads CSAGPGRNEQFF. The CDR3, as DNA: TGCAGTGCTGGGCCAGGGAGGAATGAGCAGTTCTTC. J is TRBJ2-1 and V is TRBV20-1, with D perhaps matching TRBD2 (6 bases). CDR1 is DFQATT and CDR2 is SNEGSKA in the germline V gene (reference sequence). This CDR3 is built from 12 residues. V lost 5 bases to trimming and J lost 7 bases, with 12 bases between them.

The sample holds a few counts of this clonotype. The V gene is TRBV11-2, the J gene TRBJ2-7, with 7 positions matching TRBD1. This CDR3 is built from 14 residues. Germline V gene sequence: CDR1 SGHAT, CDR2 FQNNGV. The junction had 8 bases not matched to a gene; V was cut back by 7 bases and J by 2 bases. The CDR3 spells CASTVTGPTYEQYF. The CDR3, as DNA: TGTGCCAGCACCGTGACAGGGCCCACCTACGAGCAGTACTTC.

The gene calls are TRBV18 and TRBJ1-1, with a tentative D call TRBD1 (6 bases). Trimming left V 10 bases short and J 3 bases short, with 15 bases between. The CDR3 contains 13 residues. Per the germline V gene, CDR1 is KGHSH and CDR2 is LQKENI. The CDR3 DNA reads as TGTGCCACCGCCGGGGGCTTGGACACTGAAGCTTTCTTT. This encodes CATAGGLDTEAFF.

The table lists this clonotype with a few counts. The CDR3 DNA sequence: TGTGCCAGCAGCTGGGTTACAGGGGAGGATGGCTACACCTTC. It is translated as CASSWVTGEDGYTF. V and J are TRBV5-5 and TRBJ1-2; 7 nucleotides match TRBD1. After removal of 3 bases from V and 6 bases from J, the junction contained 8 bases not matched to a gene. Germline V gene sequence: CDR1 SGHKS, CDR2 YYEKEE (reference sequence). The CDR3 totals 14 residues.

V usage is TRBV12-3 or TRBV12-4 and J usage is TRBJ2-1; TRBD2 agrees at 8 bases. The V and J ends lost 8 bases and 9 bases, in that order; junction bases with no gene match: 18. The CDR3 has 16 amino acids. The CDR3 here is CASAPDSRREEGEQFF. The CDR3 DNA sequence: TGTGCCAGCGCCCCGGATTCCAGGCGGGAGGAGGGTGAGCAGTTCTTC.

This clonotype was observed many times. The junction departs from germline at one end; a sequencing error may be responsible. The CDR3 DNA reads as TGTGCCAGCAGTTCTTGGGACTCCCACAATGAGCAGTTCTTC. As protein: CASSSWDSHNEQFF. This chain connects TRBV6-5 to TRBJ2-1; a weak D match, TRBD2 (6 bases). Germline V lookup: CDR1 MNHEY, CDR2 SVGAGI. The CDR3 contains 14 residues.

This clonotype was seen a few times. The gene calls are TRBV5-6 and TRBJ1-4, with D possibly matching TRBD1 (6 bases). The CDR3 consists of 14 residues. Deletions cut 4 bases from V and 5 bases from J, with 12 bases between. Germline CDR1 is SGHDT and CDR2 is YYEEEE. The CDR3 region is CASSGGPGNEKLFF. CDR3 coding DNA: TGTGCCAGCAGCGGGGGCCCAGGGAATGAAAAACTGTTTTTT.

This clonotype was seen ten or more times. This chain joins TRBV5-6 and TRBJ2-6; D perhaps matches TRBD2 (5 bases). Germline CDR1 reads SGHDT; CDR2 reads YYEEEE. The CDR3 loop spans 15 amino acids. V was trimmed by 5 bases and J by 2 bases, leaving 11 bases between them. The CDR3 coding sequence is TGTGCCAGCAGACCCTGGGGAGCTGGGGCCAACGTCCTGACTTTC. This encodes CASRPWGAGANVLTF.

This clonotype was recorded at least ten times. The rearrangement joins TRBV11-1 to TRBJ2-4; perhaps D is TRBD1 or TRBD2 (5 bases each). V was cut by 5 bases and J by 8 bases, with 7 bases left in between. The germline CDR1 and CDR2 sequences are SGHAT and FQDESV (reference sequence). This CDR3 has 11 amino acids. The CDR3 is CASSGGDIQYF. The CDR3 nucleotides read TGTGCCAGCAGCGGGGGTGACATTCAGTACTTC.

This chain links TRBV20-1 with TRBJ2-1; 11 bases are shared with TRBD2. The CDR3 is made up of 15 amino acids. CDR1 is DFQATT and CDR2 is SNEGSKA in the germline V gene (reference sequence). Trimming at V came to 3 bases and at J to 8 bases, leaving 9 bases not matched to a gene. The CDR3 region is CSASVLAGVVHEQFF. The DNA of the CDR3 is TGCAGTGCTAGTGTACTAGCGGGAGTAGTACATGAGCAGTTCTTC.

This clonotype was found many times. The chain employs TRBV3-1 and TRBJ2-3, with 8 bases fitting TRBD1. CDR3 size: 15 residues. V trimming: 5 bases; J trimming: 4 bases; junction bases outside the gene matches: 8. Germline assignment: CDR1 LGHDT and CDR2 YNNKEL (reference sequence). The CDR3 DNA sequence: TGTGCCAGCAGCGAGACAGGGGTTCGTGCAGATACGCAGTATTTT. Its translation is CASSETGVRADTQYF.

V usage is TRBV6-1 and J usage is TRBJ2-5; 8 bases map to TRBD1. The junction had 8 bases not matched to a gene; V was cut back by 6 bases and J by 5 bases. Germline V gene sequence: CDR1 MNHNS, CDR2 SASEGT. CDR3 length: 14 residues. This chain's CDR3 is CASRPDRGRETQYF. CDR3 sequence (DNA): TGTGCCAGCAGGCCCGACAGGGGCAGGGAGACCCAGTACTTC.

This chain uses TRBV4-1 with TRBJ2-5; maybe TRBD2 (5 bases). V lost 1 base, J lost 6 bases, and 24 bases lay in between. In germline, CDR1 is MGHRA, CDR2 YSYEKL. The CDR3 is made up of 18 amino acids. CDR3 protein: CASSQVGPREGTRQTQYF. In DNA, the CDR3 is TGCGCCAGCAGCCAAGTAGGACCGCGAGAGGGTACTCGTCAGACCCAGTACTTC.